This T cell receptor (beta chain) was documented in a study of T cell repertoires in cytomegalovirus infection. This clonotype was picked up many times. Its antigen is undetermined. TCRdb re-called the reads with MiXCR, one entry per CDR3 protein. In the table there are 750,000 to 900,000 distinct CDR3 sequences, about 27% of which are singletons. From germline, CDR1 is SGHVS and CDR2 FNYEAQ. The CDR3 runs 12 residues. Trimming cost V 10 bases and J 6 bases, with 15 bases left between them. The source was cultured CD8+ T cells from PBMCs, collected from culture after CMV antigen stimulation. The sequence was collected from a human donor in good health (CMV status not recorded). Some clones in this sample may be carry-over from other donors' samples. V usage is TRBV7-6 and J usage is TRBJ1-1; perhaps TRBD1 as D (5 bases). CDR3 coding DNA: TGTGCCACCTCGCTGGGGGGGGCTGAAGCTTTCTTT. Amino acids: CATSLGGAEAFF.